This is a list of T cell receptor beta chains from one sample in a study of OX40 agonist ivuxolimab in advanced cancers. Libraries were prepared by immunoSEQ multiplex PCR; TCRdb keeps only in-frame clonotypes and omits some of them. The sample consists of approximately 70,000 clones, around 80% of them appearing once. Sequences were derived from CD4+ or CD8+ T cells sorted from blood, sampled in a trial of the OX40 agonist ivuxolimab. The receptors originated from an adult with an advanced solid tumor such as melanoma, head and neck, liver or kidney cancer. Both conserved end residues are trimmed from each CDR3. The D gene is left open where the match is weak.

ASMTTGGSYEQY,TRBV2,TRBD1
ASSPDRDSYGYT,TRBV6-6,TRBD1
ASSLALGITGELF,TRBV11-1,-
ASSDRQGLGRETQY,TRBV18,TRBD1
ASSSGGRETQY,TRBV6-6,TRBD2
ASSLGQGQNQPQH,TRBV7-2,-
ASSAAASNYGYT,TRBV6-1,-
ASSPGGGQVPYEQY,TRBV7-6,-
ASSENLNSGNTIY,TRBV10-2,-
ASSLRRVNEQF,TRBV19,-
ASSLVGSGNQPQH,TRBV11-2,-
ASSLQGKDTQY,TRBV5-1,-
ASRDGQDHNQPQH,TRBV19,TRBD1
ASSSLTGVNYGYT,TRBV19,TRBD1
ASSQVPGQALSTIY,TRBV4-1,TRBD1
ASSSISDRGGETQY,TRBV7-9,-
ATYSGQTSWEQY,TRBV10-3,TRBD1
ASSSHRGTEAF,TRBV6-5,-
ASSLLRETQY,TRBV28,-
SVIPAGQETQY,TRBV29-1,-
ASSVEMTVGYNSPLH,TRBV9,-
ASSKGTGTNTGELF,TRBV21-1,-
AWSGQGNSPLH,TRBV30,TRBD1
ASTELRGNEAPQH,TRBV2,-
ASSPRERRGLYDNEQF,TRBV18,-
ASSIILTGELF,TRBV19,-
ASSSPGLAGAYNEQF,TRBV5-1,TRBD2
SVEETGNIQY,TRBV29-1,-
ASSPPGLASETQY,TRBV18,TRBD2
ASGFSGRGGNEKLF,TRBV28,-
ASSRGVNQPQH,TRBV7-7,-
ASSRGLPKMAYNSPLH,TRBV7-8,-
ASRWTSGSTDTQY,TRBV5-1,TRBD2
SVEGRISYNEQF,TRBV29-1,-
ASSLTRTGYTDTQY,TRBV5-1,TRBD1
ASSEGGPWGLSYEQY,TRBV25-1,-
ASSLERGRIPSSGANVLT,TRBV5-4,TRBD1
ASSLDWDSYGYT,TRBV7-8,TRBD1
ASSPGLQETQY,TRBV11-2,-
ASLGGSGNQPQH,TRBV6-6,-
ASSLVAVAVDTQY,TRBV5-4,-